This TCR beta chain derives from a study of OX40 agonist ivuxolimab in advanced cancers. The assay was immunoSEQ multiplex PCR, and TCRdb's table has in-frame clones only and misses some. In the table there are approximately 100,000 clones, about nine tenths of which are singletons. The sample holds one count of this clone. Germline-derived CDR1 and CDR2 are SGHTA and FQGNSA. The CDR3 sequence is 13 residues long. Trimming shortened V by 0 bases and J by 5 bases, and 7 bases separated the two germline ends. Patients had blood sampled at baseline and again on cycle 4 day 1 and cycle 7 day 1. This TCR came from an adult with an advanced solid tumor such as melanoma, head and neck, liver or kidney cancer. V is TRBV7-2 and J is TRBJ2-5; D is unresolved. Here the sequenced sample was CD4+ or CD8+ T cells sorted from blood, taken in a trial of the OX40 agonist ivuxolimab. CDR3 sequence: CASSLAYEETQYF. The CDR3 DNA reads TGTGCCAGCAGCTTAGCGTACGAGGAGACCCAGTACTTC.